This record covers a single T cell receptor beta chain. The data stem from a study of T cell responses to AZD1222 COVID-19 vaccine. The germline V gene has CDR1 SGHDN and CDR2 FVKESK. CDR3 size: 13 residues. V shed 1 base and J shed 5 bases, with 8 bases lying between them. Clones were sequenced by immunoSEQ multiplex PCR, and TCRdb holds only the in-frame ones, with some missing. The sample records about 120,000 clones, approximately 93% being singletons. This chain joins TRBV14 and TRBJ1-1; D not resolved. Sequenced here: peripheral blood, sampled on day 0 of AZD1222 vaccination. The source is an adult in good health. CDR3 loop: CASSQVPGTEAFF. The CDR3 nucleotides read TGTGCCAGCAGCCAAGTCCCGGGGACTGAAGCTTTCTTT.